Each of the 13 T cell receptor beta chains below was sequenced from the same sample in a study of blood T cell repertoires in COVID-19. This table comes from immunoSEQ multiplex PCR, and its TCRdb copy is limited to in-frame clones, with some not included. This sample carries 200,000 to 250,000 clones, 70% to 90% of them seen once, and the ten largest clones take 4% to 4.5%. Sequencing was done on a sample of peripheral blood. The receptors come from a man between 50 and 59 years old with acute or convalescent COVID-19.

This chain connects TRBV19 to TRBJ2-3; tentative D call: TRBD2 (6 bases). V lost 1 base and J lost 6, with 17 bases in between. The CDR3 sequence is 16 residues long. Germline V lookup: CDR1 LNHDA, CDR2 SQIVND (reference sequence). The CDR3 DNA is TGTGCCAGTAGTATAGGTAGCGGAGGGGTAGTCGATACGCAGTATTTT. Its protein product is CASSIGSGGVVDTQYF. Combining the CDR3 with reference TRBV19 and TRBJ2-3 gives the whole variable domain DGGITQSPKYLFRKEGQNVTLSCEQNLNHDAMYWYRQDPGQGLRLIYYSQIVNDFQKGDIAEGYSVSREKKESFPLTVTSAQKNPTAFYLCASSIGSGGVVDTQYFGPGTRLTVL.

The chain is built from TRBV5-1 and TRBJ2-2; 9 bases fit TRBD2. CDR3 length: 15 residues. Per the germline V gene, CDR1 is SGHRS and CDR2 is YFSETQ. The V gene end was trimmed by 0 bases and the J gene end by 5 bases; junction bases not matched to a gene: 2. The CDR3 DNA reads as TGCGCCAGCAGCTTGGATAGCGGGGGAACCGGGGAGCTGTTTTTT. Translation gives CASSLDSGGTGELFF.

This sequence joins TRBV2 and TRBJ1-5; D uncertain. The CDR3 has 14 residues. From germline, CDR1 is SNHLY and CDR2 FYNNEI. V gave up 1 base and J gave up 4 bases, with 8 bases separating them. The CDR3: CASSEDSQNQPQHF. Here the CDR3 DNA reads TGTGCCAGCAGTGAAGACAGCCAAAATCAGCCCCAGCATTTT. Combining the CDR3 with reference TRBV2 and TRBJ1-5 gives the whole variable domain EPEVTQTPSHQVTQMGQEVILRCVPISNHLYFYWYRQILGQKVEFLVSFYNNEISEKSEIFDDQFSVERPDGSNFTLKIRSTKLEDSAMYFCASSEDSQNQPQHFGDGTRLSIL.

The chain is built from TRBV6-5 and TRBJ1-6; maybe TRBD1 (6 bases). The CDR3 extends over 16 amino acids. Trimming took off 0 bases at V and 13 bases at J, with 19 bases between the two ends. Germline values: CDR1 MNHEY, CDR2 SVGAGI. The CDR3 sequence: CASSYSVAGHGTPLHF. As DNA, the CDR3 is TGTGCCAGCAGTTACTCTGTAGCGGGACATGGTACTCCCCTCCACTTT.

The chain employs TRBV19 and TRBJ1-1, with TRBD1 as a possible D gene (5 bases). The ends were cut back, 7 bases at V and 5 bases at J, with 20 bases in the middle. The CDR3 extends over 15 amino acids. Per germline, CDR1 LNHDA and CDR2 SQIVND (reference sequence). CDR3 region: CASIPRVNVRTEAFF. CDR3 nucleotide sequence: TGTGCCAGTATCCCCAGGGTAAATGTGAGGACTGAAGCTTTCTTT.

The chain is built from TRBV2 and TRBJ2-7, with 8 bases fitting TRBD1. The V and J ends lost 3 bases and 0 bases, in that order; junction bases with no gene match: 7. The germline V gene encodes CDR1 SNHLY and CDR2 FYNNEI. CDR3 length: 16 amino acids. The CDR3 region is CASSDLRQGTSYEQYF. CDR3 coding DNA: TGTGCCAGCAGTGACCTGCGACAGGGGACCTCCTACGAGCAGTACTTC.

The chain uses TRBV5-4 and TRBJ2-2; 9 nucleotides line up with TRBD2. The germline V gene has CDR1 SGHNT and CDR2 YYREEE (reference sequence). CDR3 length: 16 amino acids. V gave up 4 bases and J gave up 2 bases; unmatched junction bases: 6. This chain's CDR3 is CASSAGGGANTGELFF. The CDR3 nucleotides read TGTGCCAGCAGCGCCGGCGGGGGGGCTAACACCGGGGAGCTGTTTTTT.

The CDR3 loop is CASSEASGATGELFF. As DNA, the CDR3 is TGTGCCAGCAGTGAGGCTAGCGGGGCCACCGGGGAGCTGTTTTTT. This chain uses TRBV2 with TRBJ2-2, with 9 bases that match TRBD2. Germline CDR1 SNHLY, CDR2 FYNNEI. The CDR3 is 15 residues long. J was trimmed by 4 bases and V by 3 bases; bases with no gene match: 3.

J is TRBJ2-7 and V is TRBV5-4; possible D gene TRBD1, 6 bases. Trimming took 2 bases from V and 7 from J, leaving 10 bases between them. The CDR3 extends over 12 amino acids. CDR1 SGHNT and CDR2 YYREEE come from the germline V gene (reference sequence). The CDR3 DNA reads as TGTGCCAGCAGCTTTTTCAGGGGTGAGCAGTACTTC. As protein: CASSFFRGEQYF.

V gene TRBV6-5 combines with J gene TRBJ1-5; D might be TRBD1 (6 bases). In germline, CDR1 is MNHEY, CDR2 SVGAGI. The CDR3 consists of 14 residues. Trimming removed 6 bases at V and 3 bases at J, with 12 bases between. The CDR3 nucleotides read TGTGCCAGCAGCCGACAGGTGGCCAATCAGCCCCAGCATTTT. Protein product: CASSRQVANQPQHF.

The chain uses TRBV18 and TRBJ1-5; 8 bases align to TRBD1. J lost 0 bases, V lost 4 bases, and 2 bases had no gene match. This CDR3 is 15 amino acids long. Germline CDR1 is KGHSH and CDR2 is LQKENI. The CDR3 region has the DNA TGTGCCAGCTCACGGGACAGGTATAGCAATCAGCCCCAGCATTTT. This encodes CASSRDRYSNQPQHF. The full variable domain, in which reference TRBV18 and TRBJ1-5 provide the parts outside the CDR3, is NAGVMQNPRHLVRRRGQEARLRCSPMKGHSHVYWYRQLPEEGLKFMVYLQKENIIDESGMPKERFSAEFPKEGPSILRIQQVVRGDSAAYFCASSRDRYSNQPQHFGDGTRLSIL.

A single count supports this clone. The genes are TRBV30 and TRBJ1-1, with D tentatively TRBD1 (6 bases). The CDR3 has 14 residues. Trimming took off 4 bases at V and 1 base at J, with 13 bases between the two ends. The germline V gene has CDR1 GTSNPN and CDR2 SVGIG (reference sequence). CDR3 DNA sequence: TGTGCCTGGAACCCGGGACAACGGAACACTGAAGCTTTCTTT. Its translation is CAWNPGQRNTEAFF.

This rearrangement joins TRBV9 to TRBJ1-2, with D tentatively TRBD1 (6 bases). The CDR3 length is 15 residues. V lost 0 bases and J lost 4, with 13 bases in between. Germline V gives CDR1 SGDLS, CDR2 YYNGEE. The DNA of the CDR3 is TGTGCCAGCAGCGTAGCTGACAGGCCTTCCTATGGCTACACCTTC. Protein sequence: CASSVADRPSYGYTF.